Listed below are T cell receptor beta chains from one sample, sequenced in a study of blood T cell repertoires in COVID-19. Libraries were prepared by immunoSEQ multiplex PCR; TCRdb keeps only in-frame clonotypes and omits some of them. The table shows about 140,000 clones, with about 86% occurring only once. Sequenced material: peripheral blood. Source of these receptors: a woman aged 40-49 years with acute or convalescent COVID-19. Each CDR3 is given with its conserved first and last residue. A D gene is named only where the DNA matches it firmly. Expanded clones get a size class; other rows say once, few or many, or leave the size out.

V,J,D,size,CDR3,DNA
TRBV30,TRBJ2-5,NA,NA,CAWSTSRETQYF,TGTGCCTGGAGTACCTCGCGAGAGACCCAGTACTTC
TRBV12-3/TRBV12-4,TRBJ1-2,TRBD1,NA,CASSRQGPYGYTF,TGTGCCAGCAGCCGACAGGGCCCGTATGGCTACACCTTC
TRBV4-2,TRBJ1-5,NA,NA,CASSQAGGRQPQHF,TGTGCCAGCAGCCAAGCGGGGGGGCGCCAGCCCCAGCATTTT
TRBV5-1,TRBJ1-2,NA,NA,CASSLESPGTNGYTF,TGCGCCAGCAGCTTGGAAAGTCCCGGGACAAATGGCTACACCTTC
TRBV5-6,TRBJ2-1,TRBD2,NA,CASSLPLAGGNNEQFF,TGTGCCAGCAGCCTCCCACTAGCGGGGGGCAACAATGAGCAGTTCTTC
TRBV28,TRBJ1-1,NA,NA,CATDGLDTEAFF,TGTGCCACCGACGGGTTGGACACTGAAGCTTTCTTT
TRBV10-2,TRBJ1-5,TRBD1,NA,CASSESPWRGLTPAQPQHF,TGCGCCAGCAGTGAGTCGCCGTGGAGGGGGCTAACCCCTGCCCAGCCCCAGCATTTT
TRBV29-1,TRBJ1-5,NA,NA,CSVGWQFNQPQHF,TGCAGCGTTGGGTGGCAATTCAATCAGCCCCAGCATTTT
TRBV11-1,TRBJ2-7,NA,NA,CASSFKRGGYEQYF,TGTGCCAGCAGCTTTAAAAGGGGCGGCTACGAGCAGTACTTC
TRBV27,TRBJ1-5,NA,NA,CASSLGLSNQPQHF,TGTGCCAGCAGTTTGGGGCTTAGCAATCAGCCCCAGCATTTT
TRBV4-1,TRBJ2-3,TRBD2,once,CASSQTDRIAGGRATDTQYF,TGCGCCAGCAGCCAGACGGACAGAATAGCGGGGGGGCGAGCGACAGATACGCAGTATTTT
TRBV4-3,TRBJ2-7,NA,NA,CASSQDLQGNYEQYF,TGCGCCAGCAGCCAAGATCTCCAGGGGAACTACGAGCAGTACTTC
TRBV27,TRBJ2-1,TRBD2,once,CASSTRTSGRAEKQFF,TGTGCCAGCAGTACCCGGACTAGCGGGAGGGCCGAGAAGCAGTTCTTC
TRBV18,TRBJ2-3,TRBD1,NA,CASSPPGQRKADTQYF,TGTGCCAGCTCACCACCGGGACAGAGGAAGGCAGATACGCAGTATTTT
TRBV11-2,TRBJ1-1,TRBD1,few,CASSLDPWDRSGAFF,TGTGCCAGCAGCTTAGATCCTTGGGACAGGAGTGGGGCTTTCTTT
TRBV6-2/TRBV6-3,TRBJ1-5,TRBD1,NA,CASSYGTGVSNQPQHF,TGTGCCAGCAGTTACGGGACAGGGGTTAGCAATCAGCCCCAGCATTTT
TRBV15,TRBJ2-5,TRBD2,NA,CATSRGGGQETQYF,TGTGCCACCAGCAGAGGGGGGGGTCAAGAGACCCAGTACTTC
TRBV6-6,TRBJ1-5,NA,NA,CASSYSEVNQPQHF,TGTGCCAGCAGTTACTCCGAGGTCAATCAGCCCCAGCATTTT
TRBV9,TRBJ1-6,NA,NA,CASSGGGLPGVSPLHF,TGTGCCAGCAGCGGAGGGGGACTACCTGGGGTTTCACCCCTCCACTTT
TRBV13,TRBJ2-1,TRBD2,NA,CASSPRVLAGEIYNEQFF,TGTGCCAGCAGTCCGCGGGTCTTGGCGGGAGAAATCTACAATGAGCAGTTCTTC
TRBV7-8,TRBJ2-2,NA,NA,CASRRETGTGELFF,TGTGCCAGCAGGAGGGAAACGGGCACCGGGGAGCTGTTTTTT
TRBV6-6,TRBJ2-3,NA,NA,CASQPGSSTDTQYF,TGTGCCAGCCAACCGGGGTCTTCGACAGATACGCAGTATTTT
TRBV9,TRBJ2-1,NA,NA,CASSGDKGRTEQFF,TGTGCCAGCAGCGGGGACAAGGGAAGAACGGAGCAGTTCTTC
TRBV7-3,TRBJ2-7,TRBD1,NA,CASSLKPGGEQYF,TGTGCCAGCAGCTTAAAACCAGGGGGCGAGCAGTACTTC
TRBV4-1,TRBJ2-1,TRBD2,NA,CASSHPGLAGGPDYNEQFF,TGCGCCAGCAGCCACCCGGGACTAGCGGGAGGGCCGGACTACAATGAGCAGTTCTTC
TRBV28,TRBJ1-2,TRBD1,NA,CASSLGRDRGLGGYTF,TGTGCCAGCAGTTTAGGACGGGACAGGGGACTGGGGGGCTACACCTTC
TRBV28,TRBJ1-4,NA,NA,CASSLGTGGHEKLFF,TGTGCCAGCAGTTTAGGAACGGGGGGGCATGAAAAACTGTTTTTT
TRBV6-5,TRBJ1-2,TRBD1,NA,CASSSDRGEGYTF,TGTGCCAGCAGTTCGGACAGGGGAGAGGGTTACACCTTC
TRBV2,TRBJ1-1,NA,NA,CASSTSAGFSVSNTEAFF,TGTGCCAGCAGCACCTCCGCGGGGTTTAGCGTATCGAACACTGAAGCTTTCTTT
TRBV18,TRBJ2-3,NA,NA,CASSIPGTDTQYF,TGTGCCAGCTCAATTCCCGGCACAGATACGCAGTATTTT
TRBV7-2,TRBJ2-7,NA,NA,CASSLQGLGGNSEQYF,TGTGCCAGCAGCCTCCAAGGGTTAGGAGGGAACTCCGAGCAGTACTTC
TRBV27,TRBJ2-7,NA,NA,CASSFYRPISYEQYF,TGTGCCAGCAGTTTTTACAGGCCCATCTCCTACGAGCAGTACTTC
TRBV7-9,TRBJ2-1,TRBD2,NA,CASILTGTSGGAANNEQFF,TGTGCCAGCATCCTCACCGGGACTAGCGGGGGGGCGGCGAACAATGAGCAGTTCTTC
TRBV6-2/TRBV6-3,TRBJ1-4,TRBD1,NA,CASSSGTGVEKLFF,TGTGCCAGCAGTTCCGGGACAGGGGTCGAAAAACTGTTTTTT
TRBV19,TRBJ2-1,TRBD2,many,CASSLGLAGGDEQFF,TGTGCCAGTAGTCTAGGACTAGCGGGAGGGGATGAGCAGTTCTTC
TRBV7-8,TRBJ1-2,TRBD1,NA,CASSFSGQGLRNYGYTF,TGTGCCAGCAGCTTCTCGGGACAGGGGCTTCGGAACTATGGCTACACCTTC
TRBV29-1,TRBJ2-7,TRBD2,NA,CSVASGGSSYEQYF,TGCAGCGTAGCTAGCGGAGGCAGCTCCTACGAGCAGTACTTC
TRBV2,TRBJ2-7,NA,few,CASSVREESYEQYF,TGTGCCAGCAGTGTCAGGGAGGAGTCCTACGAGCAGTACTTC
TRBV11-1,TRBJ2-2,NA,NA,CATARGTGIGELFF,TGTGCCACCGCCAGAGGAACGGGGATCGGGGAGCTGTTTTTT
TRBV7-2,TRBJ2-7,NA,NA,CASSPIRQSAHEQYF,TGTGCCAGCAGCCCAATACGACAGTCGGCACACGAGCAGTACTTC
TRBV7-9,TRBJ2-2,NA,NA,CASSSNTGELFF,TGTGCCAGCAGCTCAAACACCGGGGAGCTGTTTTTT
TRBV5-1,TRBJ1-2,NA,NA,CASSLVAGNNLSNYGYTF,TGCGCCAGCAGCTTGGTGGCTGGCAACAATCTCTCTAACTATGGCTACACCTTC
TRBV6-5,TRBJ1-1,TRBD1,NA,CASSNMDRAEAFF,TGTGCCAGCAGTAATATGGACAGGGCTGAAGCTTTCTTT
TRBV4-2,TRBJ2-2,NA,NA,CASSLHLDSTGELFF,TGTGCCAGCAGCCTACACCTGGACAGCACCGGGGAGCTGTTTTTT
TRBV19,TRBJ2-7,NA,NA,CATPRAGDYEQYF,TGTGCCACTCCTCGGGCAGGGGACTACGAGCAGTACTTC
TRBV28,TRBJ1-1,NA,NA,CASSLWEDRDTNGEAFF,TGTGCCAGCAGTTTATGGGAGGATAGGGACACTAATGGTGAAGCTTTCTTT
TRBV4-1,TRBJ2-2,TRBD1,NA,CASSQLPRGHTGELFF,TGCGCCAGCAGCCAACTCCCCAGGGGGCACACCGGGGAGCTGTTTTTT
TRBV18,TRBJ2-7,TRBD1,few,CASSPKAGGFGEQYF,TGTGCCAGCTCACCAAAAGCAGGGGGATTCGGCGAGCAGTACTTC
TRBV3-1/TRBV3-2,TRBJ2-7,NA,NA,CASSQRGGANRLDEQYF,TGTGCCAGCAGTCAAAGAGGGGGAGCGAACCGTTTAGACGAGCAGTACTTC
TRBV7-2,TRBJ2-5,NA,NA,CASSLVGETQYF,TGTGCCAGCAGCTTAGTCGGTGAGACCCAGTACTTC
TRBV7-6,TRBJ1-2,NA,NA,CASSLLGDGYTF,TGTGCCAGCAGCTTACTAGGTGATGGCTACACCTTC
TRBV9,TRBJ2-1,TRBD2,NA,CASSIPLAGGPNEQFF,TGTGCCAGCAGCATCCCCCTAGCGGGGGGTCCTAATGAGCAGTTCTTC
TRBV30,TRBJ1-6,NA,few,CAWSVNFLYNSPLHF,TGTGCCTGGAGTGTTAACTTTCTCTATAATTCACCCCTCCACTTT
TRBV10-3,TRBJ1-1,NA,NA,CAISEPGANTEAFF,TGTGCCATCAGTGAGCCAGGGGCGAACACTGAAGCTTTCTTT
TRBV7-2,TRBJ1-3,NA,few,CASSLEGTGNTIYF,TGTGCCAGCAGCTTAGAGGGGACTGGAAACACCATATATTTT